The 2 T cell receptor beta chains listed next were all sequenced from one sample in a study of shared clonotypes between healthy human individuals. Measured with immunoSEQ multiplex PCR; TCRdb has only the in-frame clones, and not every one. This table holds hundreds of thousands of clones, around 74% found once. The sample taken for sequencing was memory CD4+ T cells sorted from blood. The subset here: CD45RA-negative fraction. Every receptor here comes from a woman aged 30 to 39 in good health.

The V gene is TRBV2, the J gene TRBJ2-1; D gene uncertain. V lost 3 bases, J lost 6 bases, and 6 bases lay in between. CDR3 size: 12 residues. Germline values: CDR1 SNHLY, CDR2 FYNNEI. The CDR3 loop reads CASSDLVNEQFF. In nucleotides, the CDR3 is TGTGCCAGCAGTGATCTCGTCAATGAGCAGTTCTTC.

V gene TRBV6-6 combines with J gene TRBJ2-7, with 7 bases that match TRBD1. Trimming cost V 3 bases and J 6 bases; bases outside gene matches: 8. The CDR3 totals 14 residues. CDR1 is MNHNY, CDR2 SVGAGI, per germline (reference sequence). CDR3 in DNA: TGTGCCAGCAGTTATCACCGACAGGGTAGCGAGCAGTACTTC. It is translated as CASSYHRQGSEQYF.